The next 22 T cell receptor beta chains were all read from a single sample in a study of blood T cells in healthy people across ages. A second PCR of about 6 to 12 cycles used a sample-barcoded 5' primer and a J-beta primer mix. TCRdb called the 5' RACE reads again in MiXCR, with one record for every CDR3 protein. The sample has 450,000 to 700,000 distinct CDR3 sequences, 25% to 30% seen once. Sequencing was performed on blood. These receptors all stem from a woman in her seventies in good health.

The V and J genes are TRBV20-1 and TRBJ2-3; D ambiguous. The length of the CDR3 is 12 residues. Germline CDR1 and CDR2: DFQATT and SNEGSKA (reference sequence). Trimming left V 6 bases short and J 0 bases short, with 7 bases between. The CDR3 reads CSATRSTDTQYF. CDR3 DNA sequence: TGCAGTGCCACTCGTAGCACAGATACGCAGTATTTT.

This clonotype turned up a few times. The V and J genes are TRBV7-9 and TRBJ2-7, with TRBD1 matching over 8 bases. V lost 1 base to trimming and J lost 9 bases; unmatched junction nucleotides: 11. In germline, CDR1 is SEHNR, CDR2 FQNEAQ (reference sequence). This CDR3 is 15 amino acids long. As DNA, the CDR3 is TGTGCCAGCAGCTTAGGTGGGACAGGAGCCTTAGGGCAGTACTTC. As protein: CASSLGGTGALGQYF.

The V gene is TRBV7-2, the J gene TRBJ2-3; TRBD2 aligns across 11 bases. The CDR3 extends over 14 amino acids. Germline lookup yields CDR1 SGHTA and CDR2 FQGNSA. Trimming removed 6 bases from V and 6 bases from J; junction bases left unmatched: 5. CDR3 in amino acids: CASRIAGGPDTQYF. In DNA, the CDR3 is TGTGCCAGCAGAATAGCGGGGGGGCCTGATACGCAGTATTTT.

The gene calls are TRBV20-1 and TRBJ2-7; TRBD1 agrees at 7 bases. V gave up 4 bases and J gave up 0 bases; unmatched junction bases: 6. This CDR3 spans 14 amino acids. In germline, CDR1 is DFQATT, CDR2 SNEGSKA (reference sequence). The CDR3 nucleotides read TGCAGTGCTAACCGGGACAGAGCCTCCTACGAGCAGTACTTC. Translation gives CSANRDRASYEQYF.

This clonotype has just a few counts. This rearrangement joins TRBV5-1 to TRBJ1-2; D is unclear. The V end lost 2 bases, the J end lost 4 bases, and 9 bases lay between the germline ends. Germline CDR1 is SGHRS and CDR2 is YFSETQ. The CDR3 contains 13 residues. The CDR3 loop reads CASSFDGSYGYTF. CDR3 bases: TGCGCCAGCAGCTTTGACGGATCCTATGGCTACACCTTC.

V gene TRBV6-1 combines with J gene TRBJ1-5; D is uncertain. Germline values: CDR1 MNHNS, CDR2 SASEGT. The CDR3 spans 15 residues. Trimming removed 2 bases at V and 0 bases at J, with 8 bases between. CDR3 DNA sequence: TGTGCCAGCAGTGAAAGGCCCATTAGCAATCAGCCCCAGCATTTT. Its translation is CASSERPISNQPQHF.

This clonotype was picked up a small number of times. The CDR3 sequence is CASSRGGSSRRETQYF. CDR3 coding DNA: TGTGCCAGCAGCCGAGGAGGGTCTAGCCGCCGGGAGACCCAGTACTTC. The chain is built from TRBV3-1 and TRBJ2-5; D may be TRBD2 (6 bases). Per germline, CDR1 LGHDT and CDR2 YNNKEL (reference sequence). This CDR3 spans 16 amino acids. The V end lost 4 bases, the J end lost 5 bases, and 20 bases lay between the germline ends.

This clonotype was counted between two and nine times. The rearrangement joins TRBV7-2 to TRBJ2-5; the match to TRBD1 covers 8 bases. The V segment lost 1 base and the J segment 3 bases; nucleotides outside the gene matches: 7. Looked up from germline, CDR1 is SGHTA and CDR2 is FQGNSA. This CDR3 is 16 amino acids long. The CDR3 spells CASSLGRAGGEETQYF. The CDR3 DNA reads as TGTGCCAGCAGCTTAGGCCGGGCAGGGGGCGAAGAGACCCAGTACTTC. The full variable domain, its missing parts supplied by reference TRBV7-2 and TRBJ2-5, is GAGVSQSPSNKVTEKGKDVELRCDPISGHTALYWYRQSLGQGLEFLIYFQGNSAPDKSGLPSDRFSAERTGGSVSTLTIQRTQQEDSAVYLCASSLGRAGGEETQYFGPGTRLLVL.

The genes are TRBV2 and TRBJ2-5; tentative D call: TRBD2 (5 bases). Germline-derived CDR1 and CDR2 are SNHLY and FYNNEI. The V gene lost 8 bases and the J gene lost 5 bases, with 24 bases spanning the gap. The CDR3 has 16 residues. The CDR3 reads CASLPLAGAGSETQYF. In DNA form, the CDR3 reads TGTGCCAGCCTTCCCCTAGCTGGAGCAGGTTCGGAGACCCAGTACTTC.

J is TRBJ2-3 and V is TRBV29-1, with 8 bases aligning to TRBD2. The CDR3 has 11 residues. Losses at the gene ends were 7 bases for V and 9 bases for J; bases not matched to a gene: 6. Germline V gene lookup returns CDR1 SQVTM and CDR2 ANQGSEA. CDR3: CSGGTSTTQYF. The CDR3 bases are TGCAGCGGGGGGACTAGTACGACGCAGTATTTT.

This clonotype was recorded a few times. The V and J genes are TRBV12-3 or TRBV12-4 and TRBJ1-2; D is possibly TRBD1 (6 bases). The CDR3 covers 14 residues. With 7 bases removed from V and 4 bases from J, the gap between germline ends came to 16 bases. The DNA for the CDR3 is TGTGCCAGCACTCGGGGGGGGCAGCGCTATGGCTACACCTTC. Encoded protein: CASTRGGQRYGYTF.

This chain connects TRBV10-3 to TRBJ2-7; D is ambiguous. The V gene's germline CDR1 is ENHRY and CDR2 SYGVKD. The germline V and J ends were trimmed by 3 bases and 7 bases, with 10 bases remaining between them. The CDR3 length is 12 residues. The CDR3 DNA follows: TGTGCCATCAGTGAAGGGCGTCAGGAGCAGTACTTC. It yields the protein CAISEGRQEQYF.

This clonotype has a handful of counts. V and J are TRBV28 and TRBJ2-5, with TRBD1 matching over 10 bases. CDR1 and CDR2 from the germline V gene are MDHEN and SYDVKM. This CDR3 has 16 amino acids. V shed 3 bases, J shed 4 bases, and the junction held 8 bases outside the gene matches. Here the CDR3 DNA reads TGTGCCAGCAGTTTTAGAGACAGGGGGCGCCGAGAGACCCAGTACTTC. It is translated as CASSFRDRGRRETQYF.

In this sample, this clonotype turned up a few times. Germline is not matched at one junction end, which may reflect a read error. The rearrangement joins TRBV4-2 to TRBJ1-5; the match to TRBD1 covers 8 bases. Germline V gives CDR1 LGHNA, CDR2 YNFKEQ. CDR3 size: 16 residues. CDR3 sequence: CASSQGRDRSNQPQHF. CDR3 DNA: TGTGCCAGTAGCCAAGGGCGGGACAGGTCTAATCAGCCCCAGCATTTT.

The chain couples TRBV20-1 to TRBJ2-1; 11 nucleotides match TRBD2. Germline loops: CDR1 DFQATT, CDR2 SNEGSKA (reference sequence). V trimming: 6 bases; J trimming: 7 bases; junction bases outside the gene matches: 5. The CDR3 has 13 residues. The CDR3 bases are TGCAGTGCGGGGGCTAGCGGGAGGAATGAGCAGTTCTTC. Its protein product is CSAGASGRNEQFF.

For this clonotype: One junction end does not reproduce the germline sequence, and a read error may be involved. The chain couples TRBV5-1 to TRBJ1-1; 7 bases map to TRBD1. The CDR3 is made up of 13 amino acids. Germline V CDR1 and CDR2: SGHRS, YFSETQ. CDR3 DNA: TGCGCCAGCAGGGCACAGGGGCCCACTGAAGCTTCCTTT. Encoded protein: CASRAQGPTEASF.

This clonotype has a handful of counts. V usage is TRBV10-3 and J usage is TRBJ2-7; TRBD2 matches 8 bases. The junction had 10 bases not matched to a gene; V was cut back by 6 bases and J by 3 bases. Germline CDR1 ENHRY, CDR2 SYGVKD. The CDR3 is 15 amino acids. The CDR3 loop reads CAISLSGESNYEQYF. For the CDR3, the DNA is TGTGCCATCAGCCTTAGCGGGGAAAGCAACTACGAGCAGTACTTC.

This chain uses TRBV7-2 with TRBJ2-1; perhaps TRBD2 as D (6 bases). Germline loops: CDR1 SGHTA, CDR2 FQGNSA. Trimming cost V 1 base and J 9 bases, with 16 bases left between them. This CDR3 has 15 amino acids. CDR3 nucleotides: TGTGCCAGCAGCTTAGAGGTTTGGGGGGAAGGTGAGCAGTTCTTC. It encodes CASSLEVWGEGEQFF. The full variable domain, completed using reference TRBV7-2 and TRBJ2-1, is GAGVSQSPSNKVTEKGKDVELRCDPISGHTALYWYRQSLGQGLEFLIYFQGNSAPDKSGLPSDRFSAERTGGSVSTLTIQRTQQEDSAVYLCASSLEVWGEGEQFFGPGTRLTVL.

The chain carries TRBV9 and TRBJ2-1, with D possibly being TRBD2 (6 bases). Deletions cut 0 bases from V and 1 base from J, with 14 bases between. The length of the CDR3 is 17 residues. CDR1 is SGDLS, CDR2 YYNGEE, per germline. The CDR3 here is CASSVARSGGSYNEQFF. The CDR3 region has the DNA TGTGCCAGCAGCGTAGCCCGCTCCGGGGGATCCTACAATGAGCAGTTCTTC.

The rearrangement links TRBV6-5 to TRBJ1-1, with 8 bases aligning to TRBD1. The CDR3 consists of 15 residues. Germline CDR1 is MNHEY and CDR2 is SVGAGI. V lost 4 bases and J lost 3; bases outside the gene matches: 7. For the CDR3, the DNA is TGTGCCAGCAGTTCCGGGGACAGGAGGGACACTGAAGCTTTCTTT. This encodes CASSSGDRRDTEAFF.

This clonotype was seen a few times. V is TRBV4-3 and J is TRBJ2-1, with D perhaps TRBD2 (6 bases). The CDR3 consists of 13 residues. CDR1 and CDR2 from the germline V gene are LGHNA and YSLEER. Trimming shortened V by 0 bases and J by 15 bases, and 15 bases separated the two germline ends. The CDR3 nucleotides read TGCGCCAGCAGCCAAGATTATGGGGGGATAGGGTTCTTC. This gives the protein CASSQDYGGIGFF.

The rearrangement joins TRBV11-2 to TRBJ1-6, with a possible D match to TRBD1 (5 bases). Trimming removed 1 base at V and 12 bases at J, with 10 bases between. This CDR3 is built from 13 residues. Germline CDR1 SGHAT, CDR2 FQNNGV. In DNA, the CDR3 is TGTGCCAGCAGCTTAGGAGGCAGGGAACCCCTCCACTTT. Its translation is CASSLGGREPLHF.